These 5 T cell receptor beta chains originate from one sample sequenced in a study of T cells after posttransplantation cyclophosphamide. Treatment was busulfan-fludarabine conditioning, a marrow graft, and cyclophosphamide on days +3 and +4. Some clones are missing from TCRdb's copy, which holds only in-frame ones; the method was immunoSEQ multiplex PCR. The specimen has about 27,000 clones, none found just once. The sequencing used PBMCs, collected after allogeneic stem cell transplant with posttransplant cyclophosphamide. These receptors were taken from a male patient in his late teens or twenties who received an allogeneic stem cell transplant from a related donor, was CMV-positive, and had no GVHD. Some T cells here may be from the graft donor.

This clone was seen repeatedly, ten times or more. The J gene is TRBJ2-3, the V gene TRBV11-2, with 11 bases that match TRBD2. The germline CDR1 and CDR2 sequences are SGHAT and FQNNGV. J lost 4 bases, V lost 5 bases, and 11 bases had no gene match. The CDR3 covers 17 residues. CDR3 DNA: TGTGCCAGCAGCCGCAATGGCGTAGCGGGGGGGGCAGATACGCAGTATTTT. Its protein product is CASSRNGVAGGADTQYF.

The genes are TRBV7-9 and TRBJ2-4, with D possibly TRBD1 on 6 matching bases. The CDR3 has 16 residues. V was pared by 4 bases and J by 1 base, with 14 bases between. Germline V CDR1 and CDR2: SEHNR, FQNEAQ (reference sequence). The CDR3 sequence is CASSSSGTSAKNIQYF. CDR3 nucleotides: TGTGCCAGCAGCTCATCCGGGACATCGGCCAAAAACATTCAGTACTTC.

This clone was seen repeatedly, ten times or more. This chain uses TRBV6-1 with TRBJ2-7; tentatively, D is TRBD1 (5 bases). Per the germline V gene, CDR1 is MNHNS and CDR2 is SASEGT. Trimming left V 1 base short and J 2 bases short, with 9 bases between. The CDR3 sequence is 14 residues long. The CDR3 DNA is TGTGCCAGCAGTGAAGACAGGACAACCTACGAGCAGTACTTC. Protein product: CASSEDRTTYEQYF.

This clone has a count of ten or more. This chain connects TRBV4-3 to TRBJ1-2; perhaps TRBD1 as D (6 bases). Trimming pared 1 base from V and 4 bases from J, leaving 10 bases between. The CDR3 is 14 residues long. Germline-derived CDR1 and CDR2 are LGHNA and YSLEER. The CDR3 reads CASSQAGQLYGYTF. CDR3 in DNA: TGCGCCAGCAGCCAAGCTGGACAGCTCTATGGCTACACCTTC.

This clone was detected many times. The V call is TRBV5-4, the J call TRBJ2-1, with 7 bases identical to TRBD1. Germline V gene sequence: CDR1 SGHNT, CDR2 YYREEE (reference sequence). The junction had 9 bases not matched to a gene; V was cut back by 3 bases and J by 3 bases. The CDR3 length is 16 residues. In nucleotides, the CDR3 is TGTGCCAGCAGCTCCACTGGACAGGCCCTCTACAATGAGCAGTTCTTC. Translated: CASSSTGQALYNEQFF.